Ten or more counts support the clone carrying this TCR beta chain. Its antigen remains unidentified. This entry belongs to a study of blood T cells in healthy people across ages. Findings and limits, study-wide: A strong correlation was seen between TCR beta diversity and naive T cell percentage.

A second PCR, run for roughly 7 to 12 cycles, used a sample-barcoded 5' primer plus a J-beta primer mix. A template-switch adaptor containing 12 random nucleotides labeled each cDNA molecule. MiXCR, applied by TCRdb to the 5' RACE reads, yields one record per CDR3 protein. This sample has more than 900,000 distinct CDR3 sequences, with 25% to 30% found just once. Germline-derived CDR1 and CDR2 are MNHNY and SVGAGI (reference sequence). V gave up 6 bases and J gave up 2 bases; unmatched junction bases: 6. The CDR3 is made up of 14 amino acids. These data were likewise used in another study, on T cells of mothers and their children. This second report adds: All extracted RNA went into cDNA synthesis, about 1.4 ug per 15 ul.

V and J are TRBV6-6 and TRBJ2-7; 8 bases are a match to TRBD1. The TCR was taken from a middle-aged woman in good health. The sequencing sample was made of blood. The CDR3 spells CASSDRDRPYEQYF. CDR3 sequence (DNA): TGTGCCAGCAGCGATAGGGACAGGCCCTACGAGCAGTACTTC.